Following are 2 T cell receptor beta chains from one sample sequenced in a study of response to subunit inactivated influenza vaccine. MiXCR, run by TCRdb on the RT-PCR reads, gives a single entry per CDR3 protein. Here the sample spans approximately 530,000 distinct CDR3 sequences, 6.5% to 8% being singletons. The sequences come from PBMCs from blood, collected roughly 24 months after vaccination. These receptor sequences come from a man aged 50 to 75 who received an inactivated influenza vaccine.

This clonotype was found a few times. The V and J genes are TRBV2 and TRBJ1-6; TRBD1 might be the D (5 bases). CDR3 length: 11 residues. Trimming stripped 8 bases from V and 14 bases from J, with 13 bases between. Germline loops: CDR1 SNHLY, CDR2 FYNNEI. In DNA form, the CDR3 reads TGTGCCAGCTCTCCCGGGGGGACCCTCCACTTT. It specifies CASSPGGTLHF.

This clonotype showed up just a few times. The chain employs TRBV18 and TRBJ2-5; D ambiguous. V was shortened by 0 bases and J by 1 base, with 6 bases between the two germline ends. The length of the CDR3 is 14 residues. CDR1 and CDR2 (germline): KGHSH, LQKENI. CDR3 coding DNA: TGTGCCAGCTCACCACCGAACACCCAAGAGACCCAGTACTTC. This sequence encodes CASSPPNTQETQYF.